Listed below are T cell receptor beta chains from one sample, sequenced in a study of Ad26.COV2.S vaccination and SARS-CoV-2 variants. The assay was immunoSEQ multiplex PCR, and TCRdb's table has in-frame clones only and misses some. Of about 350,000 clones listed, 86% are singletons. Sample: peripheral blood, taken in a trial of Ad26.COV2.S vaccine versus placebo. The receptors stem from a person aged 18-60 years who received the Ad26.COV2.S COVID-19 vaccine or a placebo. The CDR3 runs from the conserved cysteine through the conserved F or W. Fields, in order: V gene, clone size, J gene, D gene, CDR3 DNA, CDR3 protein. The D gene is left open where the match is weak. Clone size appears in some rows only: once, few, many, or a class for an expanded clone.

>TRBV6-5|.|TRBJ1-5|.
TGTGCCAGCAGTTATTCCCGGTACGTTCCCCAGCATTTT
CASSYSRYVPQHF
>TRBV19|.|TRBJ1-2|TRBD1
TGTGCCAGTAGCGATCGAGGGGGCATTGGCTATGGCTACACCTTC
CASSDRGGIGYGYTF
>TRBV28|.|TRBJ2-3|.
TGTGCCAGCGAGTTACGGAGGGCTAGCACAGATACGCAGTATTTT
CASELRRASTDTQYF
>TRBV24-1|few|TRBJ1-5|.
TGTGCCACCAGTGATTTCCCTCCTGGCCCACTGCATTTT
CATSDFPPGPLHF
>TRBV6-5|.|TRBJ2-4|.
TGTGCCAGCAGTTCCGGGGGAGGAAGAAACATTCAGTACTTC
CASSSGGGRNIQYF
>TRBV29-1|once|TRBJ2-7|.
TGCAGCGTCCAGGGTTGGAACTCCTACGAGCAGTACTTC
CSVQGWNSYEQYF
>TRBV9|.|TRBJ1-1|.
TGTGCCAGCACCGCCGACGGCACCACTGAAGCTTTCTTT
CASTADGTTEAFF
>TRBV19|.|TRBJ2-1|TRBD2
TGTGCCAGTAGTATAGACCTCGGGGGGGCTGGTGAGCAGTTCTTC
CASSIDLGGAGEQFF
>TRBV5-6|.|TRBJ1-4|.
TGTGCCAGCAGGTACGGGGCAACTAATGAAAAACTGTTTTTT
CASRYGATNEKLFF
>TRBV12-3/TRBV12-4|.|TRBJ1-2|.
TGTGCCAGCAGTTTACGAGAAAAAGGCTACACCTTC
CASSLREKGYTF
>TRBV28|once|TRBJ2-7|TRBD2
TGTGCCAGCAGTTTTAGCGGGAGCCGACTCTACGAGCAGTACTTC
CASSFSGSRLYEQYF
>TRBV20-1|.|TRBJ1-4|.
TGCAGTGCTAGTCTCCTGCCAACTAATGAAAAACTGTTTTTT
CSASLLPTNEKLFF
>TRBV7-2|.|TRBJ1-5|.
TGTGCCAGCAGCTTAGGTTTCAAAGATCAGCCCCAGCATTTT
CASSLGFKDQPQHF
>TRBV4-3|.|TRBJ1-6|.
TGCGCCAGCAGCCATAGACTTAGGGCCCTCCACTTT
CASSHRLRALHF
>TRBV6-4|.|TRBJ2-1|.
TGTGCCAGCAGTATAGATTGGGGGGATGAGCAGTTCTTC
CASSIDWGDEQFF
>TRBV4-2|.|TRBJ1-1|.
TGTGCCAGCAGCCAAGGGCGGGGATATCGGAACACTGAAGCTTTCTTT
CASSQGRGYRNTEAFF
>TRBV7-9|.|TRBJ2-1|.
TGTGCCAGCAGCTCCGATATCGGGAGCGTGTTCTTC
CASSSDIGSVFF
>TRBV28|.|TRBJ1-2|.
TGTGCCAGCCCCCTCGGGGGGGGAGGTAGAGGCTACACCTTC
CASPLGGGGRGYTF
>TRBV19|once|TRBJ2-7|.
TGTGCCAGTAGTTTAGTGGGCGCCTACGAGCAGTACTTC
CASSLVGAYEQYF
>TRBV5-1|.|TRBJ1-1|.
TGCGCCAGTAAGGATGACAGGCCTGAAGCTTTCTTT
CASKDDRPEAFF
>TRBV7-9|.|TRBJ1-1|.
TGTGCCAGCAGCTTTCAGGGAAGGGGGGACACTGAAGCTTTCTTT
CASSFQGRGDTEAFF
>TRBV28|few|TRBJ2-2|.
TGTGCCAGTCCGTCCCTTGGAACCGGGGAGCTGTTTTTT
CASPSLGTGELFF
>TRBV7-9|.|TRBJ2-7|.
TGTGCCAGCAGCTCATCCGGGGGGCCCTACGAGCAGTACTTC
CASSSSGGPYEQYF
>TRBV28|.|TRBJ2-3|.
TGTGCCAGCAGTTCGGGACACCGCACAGATACGCAGTATTTT
CASSSGHRTDTQYF
>TRBV19|.|TRBJ2-1|TRBD2
TGTGCCAGTAGTCCCGGACTAGTGGGTGAGCAGTTCTTC
CASSPGLVGEQFF
>TRBV28|.|TRBJ2-1|.
TGTGCCAGCAGTCCTCGTAACAATGAGCAGTTCTTC
CASSPRNNEQFF
>TRBV9|.|TRBJ2-1|TRBD2
TGTGCCAGCAGCGCTGACCTAGCGGAGCCTTACAATGAGCAGTTCTTC
CASSADLAEPYNEQFF
>TRBV9|.|TRBJ2-3|TRBD2
TGTGCCAGCAGCTCGGCCGCGGGGGGCACAGATACGCAGTATTTT
CASSSAAGGTDTQYF
>TRBV27|.|TRBJ2-1|.
TGTGCCAGCAGTTTTACCAGCTCCTACGATGAGCAGTTCTTC
CASSFTSSYDEQFF
>TRBV6-2/TRBV6-3|.|TRBJ1-4|TRBD1
TGTGCCAGCAGTTACAGGGGGCGGACTAATGAAAAACTGTTTTTT
CASSYRGRTNEKLFF
>TRBV3-1/TRBV3-2|once|TRBJ2-3|.
TGTGCCAGCAGCCACCCAGGAAACACAGATACGCAGTATTTT
CASSHPGNTDTQYF
>TRBV11-2|.|TRBJ1-1|.
TGTGCCAGCAGCTTAGATCGGGACAAGTCTGAAGCTTTCTTT
CASSLDRDKSEAFF
>TRBV6-6|.|TRBJ1-6|.
TGTGCCAGCAAGTCCTATAATTCACCCCTCCACTTT
CASKSYNSPLHF
>TRBV19|.|TRBJ2-7|TRBD1
TGTGCCACCGTGGGGACAGGGGACGAGCAGTACTTC
CATVGTGDEQYF
>TRBV18|once|TRBJ2-5|.
TGTGCCAGCTCACCATTCAGTAATCAGGAGACCCAGTACTTC
CASSPFSNQETQYF
>TRBV27|.|TRBJ2-7|.
TGTGCCAGCAGTCTTCAGGCAGCTTCTGAGCAGTACTTC
CASSLQAASEQYF
>TRBV4-1|once|TRBJ1-1|.
TGCGCCAGCAGCCACCTAACAGGGACCGACACTGAAGCTTTCTTT
CASSHLTGTDTEAFF
>TRBV5-1|once|TRBJ2-5|.
TGCGCCAGCAGCTCCTGGGGTGGTGGAGAGACCCAGTACTTC
CASSSWGGGETQYF
>TRBV7-9|few|TRBJ2-7|.
TGTGCCAGCAGTCGACAGGCCTACGAGCAGTACTTC
CASSRQAYEQYF
>TRBV5-1|few|TRBJ2-7|.
TGCGCCAGCAGCGAGGACATTTCCTACGAGCAGTACTTC
CASSEDISYEQYF
>TRBV5-1|.|TRBJ2-1|.
TGCGCCAGCAGCCGGTTCGCCAGCTATTCCAATGAGCAGTTCTTC
CASSRFASYSNEQFF
>TRBV18|.|TRBJ1-3|.
TGTGCCAGCTCACCAGACTCCGCTGGAAACACCATATATTTT
CASSPDSAGNTIYF